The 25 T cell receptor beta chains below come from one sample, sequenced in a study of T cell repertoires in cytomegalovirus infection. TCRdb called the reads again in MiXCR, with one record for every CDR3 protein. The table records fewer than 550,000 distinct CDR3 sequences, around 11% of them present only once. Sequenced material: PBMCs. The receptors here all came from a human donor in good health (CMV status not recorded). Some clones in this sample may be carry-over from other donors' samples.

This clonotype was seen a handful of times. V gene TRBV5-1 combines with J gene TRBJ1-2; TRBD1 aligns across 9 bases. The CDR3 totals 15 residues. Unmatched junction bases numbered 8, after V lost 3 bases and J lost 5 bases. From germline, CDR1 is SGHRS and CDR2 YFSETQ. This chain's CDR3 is CASSSNRGREYGYTF. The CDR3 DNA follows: TGCGCCAGCAGCTCGAACAGGGGGCGAGAGTATGGCTACACCTTC. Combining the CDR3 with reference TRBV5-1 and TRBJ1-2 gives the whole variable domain KAGVTQTPRYLIKTRGQQVTLSCSPISGHRSVSWYQQTPGQGLQFLFEYFSETQRNKGNFPGRFSGRQFSNSRSEMNVSTLELGDSALYLCASSSNRGREYGYTFGSGTRLTVV.

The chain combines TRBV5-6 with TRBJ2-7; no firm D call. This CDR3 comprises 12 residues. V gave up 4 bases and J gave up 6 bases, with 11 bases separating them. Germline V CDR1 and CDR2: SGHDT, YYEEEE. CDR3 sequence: CASSRAILEQYF. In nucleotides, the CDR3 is TGTGCCAGCAGCAGGGCCATACTCGAGCAGTACTTC.

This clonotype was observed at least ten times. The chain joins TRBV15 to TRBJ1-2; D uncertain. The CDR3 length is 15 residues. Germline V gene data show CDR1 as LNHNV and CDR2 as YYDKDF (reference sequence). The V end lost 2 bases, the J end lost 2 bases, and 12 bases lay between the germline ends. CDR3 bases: TGTGCCACCAGCAGATCCGATGTAGAGAACTATGGCTACACCTTC. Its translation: CATSRSDVENYGYTF. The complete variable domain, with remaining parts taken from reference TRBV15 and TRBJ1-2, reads DAMVIQNPRYQVTQFGKPVTLSCSQTLNHNVMYWYQQKSSQAPKLLFHYYDKDFNNEADTPDNFQSRRPNTSFCFLDIRSPGLGDTAMYLCATSRSDVENYGYTFGSGTRLTVV.

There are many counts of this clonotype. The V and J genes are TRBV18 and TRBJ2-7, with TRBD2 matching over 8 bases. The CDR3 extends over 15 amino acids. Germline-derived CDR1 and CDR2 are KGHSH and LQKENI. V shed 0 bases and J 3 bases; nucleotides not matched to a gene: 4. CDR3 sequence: CASSPPLAGFYEQYF. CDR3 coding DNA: TGTGCCAGCTCACCACCCCTAGCGGGTTTCTACGAGCAGTACTTC.

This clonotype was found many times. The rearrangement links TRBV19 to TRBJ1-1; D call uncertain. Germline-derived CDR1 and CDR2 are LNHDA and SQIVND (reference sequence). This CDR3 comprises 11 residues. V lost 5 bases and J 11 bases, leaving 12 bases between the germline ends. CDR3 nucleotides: TGTGCCAGTAGTGATTTGAATAGGGCTTTCTTT. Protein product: CASSDLNRAFF.

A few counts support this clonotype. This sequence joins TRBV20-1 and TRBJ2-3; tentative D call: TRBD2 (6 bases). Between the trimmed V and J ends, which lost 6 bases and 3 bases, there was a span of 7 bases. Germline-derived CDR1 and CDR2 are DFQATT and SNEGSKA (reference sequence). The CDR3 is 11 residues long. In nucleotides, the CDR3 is TGCAGTGCGGCGGGGACAGATACGCAGTATTTT. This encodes CSAAGTDTQYF.

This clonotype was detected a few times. The CDR3 here is CSVLQRKVEAFF. The CDR3 DNA is TGCAGCGTTTTACAACGGAAAGTTGAAGCTTTCTTT. This chain connects TRBV29-1 to TRBJ1-1; no clear D gene. V dropped 5 bases and J dropped 7 bases, with 14 bases sitting between them. CDR1 is SQVTM and CDR2 is ANQGSEA in the germline V gene. The CDR3 has 12 amino acids. The full variable domain, rest sourced from reference TRBV29-1 and TRBJ1-1, is SAVISQKPSRDICQRGTSLTIQCQVDSQVTMMFWYRQQPGQSLTLIATANQGSEATYESGFVIDKFPISRPNLTFSTLTVSNMSPEDSSIYLCSVLQRKVEAFFGQGTRLTVV.

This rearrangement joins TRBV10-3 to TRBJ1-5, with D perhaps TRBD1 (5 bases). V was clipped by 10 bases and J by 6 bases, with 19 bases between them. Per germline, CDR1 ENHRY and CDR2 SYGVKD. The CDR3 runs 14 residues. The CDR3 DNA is TGTGCCAGCCATTATGGGGGTGGGGGTCAGCCCCAGCATTTT. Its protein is CASHYGGGGQPQHF.

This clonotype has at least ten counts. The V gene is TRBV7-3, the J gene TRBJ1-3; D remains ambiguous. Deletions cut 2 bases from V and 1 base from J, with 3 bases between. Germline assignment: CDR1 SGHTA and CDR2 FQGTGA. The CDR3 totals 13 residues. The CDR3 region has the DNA TGTGCCAGCAGCTTACAATCTGGAAACACCATATATTTT. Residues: CASSLQSGNTIYF.

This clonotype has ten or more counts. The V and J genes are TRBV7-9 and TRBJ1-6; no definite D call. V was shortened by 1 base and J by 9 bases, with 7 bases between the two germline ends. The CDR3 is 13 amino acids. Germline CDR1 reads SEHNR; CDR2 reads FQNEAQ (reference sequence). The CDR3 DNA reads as TGTGCCAGCAGCTTAGAAAGGAGTTCACCCCTCCACTTT. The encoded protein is CASSLERSSPLHF.

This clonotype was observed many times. The CDR3 nucleotides read TGTGCCAGCAGCCCGACCCGCATAGTGCAAATTAGCACAGATACGCAGTATTTT. This codes for CASSPTRIVQISTDTQYF. The V call is TRBV7-3, the J call TRBJ2-3, with D uncertain. The CDR3 is 18 amino acids. Germline CDR1 reads SGHTA; CDR2 reads FQGTGA. Trimming pared 5 bases from V and 0 bases from J, leaving 21 bases between.

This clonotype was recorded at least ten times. CDR3: CASSLNLAGGNEQFF. The DNA for the CDR3 is TGTGCCAGCAGTTTGAATCTAGCGGGAGGCAATGAGCAGTTCTTC. The gene calls are TRBV28 and TRBJ2-1; TRBD2 aligns across 11 bases. Germline-derived CDR1 and CDR2 are MDHEN and SYDVKM. This CDR3 has 15 amino acids. The ends lost 3 bases at V and 6 bases at J; junction bases unmatched: 4. Based on the CDR3 plus reference TRBV28 and TRBJ2-1, the full variable domain is DVKVTQSSRYLVKRTGEKVFLECVQDMDHENMFWYRQDPGLGLRLIYFSYDVKMKEKGDIPEGYSVSREKKERFSLILESASTNQTSMYLCASSLNLAGGNEQFFGPGTRLTVL.

The CDR3 DNA follows: TGTGCCAGCAGCGACCGGGACAGGGGAACAAAACTGTTTTTT. This gives the protein CASSDRDRGTKLFF. The chain is built from TRBV14 and TRBJ1-4; 10 nucleotides match TRBD1. There are 14 residues in the CDR3. The J segment lost 10 bases and the V segment lost 5 bases, leaving 7 bases of the junction unmatched. CDR1 and CDR2 from the germline V gene are SGHDN and FVKESK.

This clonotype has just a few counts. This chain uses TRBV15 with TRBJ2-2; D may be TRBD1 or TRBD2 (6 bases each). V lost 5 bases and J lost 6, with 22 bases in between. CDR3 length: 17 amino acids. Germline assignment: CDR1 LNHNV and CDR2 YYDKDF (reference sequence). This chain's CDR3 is CATSFWGAGWRAGELFF. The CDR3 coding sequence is TGTGCCACCAGCTTCTGGGGGGCAGGCTGGAGGGCCGGGGAGCTGTTTTTT.

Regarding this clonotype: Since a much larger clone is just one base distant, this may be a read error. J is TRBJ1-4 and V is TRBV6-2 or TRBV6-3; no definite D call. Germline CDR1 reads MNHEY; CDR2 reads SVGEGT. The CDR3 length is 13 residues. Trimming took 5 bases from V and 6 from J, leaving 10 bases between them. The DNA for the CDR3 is TGTGCCAGCAGTCGCTGGACTGATGAAAAACTGTTTTTT. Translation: CASSRWTDEKLFF.

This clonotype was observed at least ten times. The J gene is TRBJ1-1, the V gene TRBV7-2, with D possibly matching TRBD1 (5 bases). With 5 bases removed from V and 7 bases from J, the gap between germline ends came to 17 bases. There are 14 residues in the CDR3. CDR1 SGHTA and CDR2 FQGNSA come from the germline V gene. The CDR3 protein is CASSLLRAVGEAFF. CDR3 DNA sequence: TGTGCCAGCAGCCTCCTCAGGGCGGTGGGTGAAGCTTTCTTT. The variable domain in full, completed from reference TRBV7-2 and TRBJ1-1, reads GAGVSQSPSNKVTEKGKDVELRCDPISGHTALYWYRQSLGQGLEFLIYFQGNSAPDKSGLPSDRFSAERTGGSVSTLTIQRTQQEDSAVYLCASSLLRAVGEAFFGQGTRLTVV.

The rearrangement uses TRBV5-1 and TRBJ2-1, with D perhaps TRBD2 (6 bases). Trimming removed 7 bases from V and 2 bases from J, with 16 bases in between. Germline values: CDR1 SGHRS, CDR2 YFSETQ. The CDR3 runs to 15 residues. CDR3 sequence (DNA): TGCGCCAGCTCCTCCGGGAGAGCCCCCTACAATGAGCAGTTCTTC. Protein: CASSSGRAPYNEQFF.

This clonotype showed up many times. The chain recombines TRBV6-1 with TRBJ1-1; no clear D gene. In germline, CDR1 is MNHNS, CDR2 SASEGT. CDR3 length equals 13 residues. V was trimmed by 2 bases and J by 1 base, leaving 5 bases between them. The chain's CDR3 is CASSEWQNTEAFF. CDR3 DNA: TGTGCCAGCAGTGAATGGCAGAACACTGAAGCTTTCTTT.

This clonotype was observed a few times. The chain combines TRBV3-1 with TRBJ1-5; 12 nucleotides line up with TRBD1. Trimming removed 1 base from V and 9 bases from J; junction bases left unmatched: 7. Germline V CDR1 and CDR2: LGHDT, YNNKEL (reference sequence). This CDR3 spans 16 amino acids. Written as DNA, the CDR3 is TGTGCCAGCAGCCAAGGGGACAGGGGGCACGTTGGGCCCCAGCATTTT. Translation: CASSQGDRGHVGPQHF.

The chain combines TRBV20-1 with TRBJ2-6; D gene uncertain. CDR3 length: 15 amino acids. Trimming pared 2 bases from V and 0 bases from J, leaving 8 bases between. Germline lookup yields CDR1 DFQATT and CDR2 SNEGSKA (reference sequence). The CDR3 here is CSARQFRSGANVLTF. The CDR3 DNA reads TGCAGTGCTAGACAGTTTCGCTCTGGGGCCAACGTCCTGACTTTC.

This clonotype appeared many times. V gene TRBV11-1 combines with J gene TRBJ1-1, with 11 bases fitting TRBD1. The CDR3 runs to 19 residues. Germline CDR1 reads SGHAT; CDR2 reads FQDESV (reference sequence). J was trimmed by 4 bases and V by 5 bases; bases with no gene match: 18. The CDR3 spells CASSPLSGTGGRVSTEAFF. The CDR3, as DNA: TGTGCCAGCAGCCCACTGTCCGGGACAGGGGGGCGCGTGAGCACTGAAGCTTTCTTT.

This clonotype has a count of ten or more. CDR3 in amino acids: CASSSTERESNSPLHF. CDR3 bases: TGTGCCAGCAGCTCTACGGAACGGGAAAGTAATTCACCCCTCCACTTT. This chain connects TRBV11-2 to TRBJ1-6; no firm D call. CDR1 is SGHAT, CDR2 FQNNGV, per germline. Trimming removed 4 bases at V and 6 bases at J, with 16 bases between. This CDR3 is 16 amino acids long.

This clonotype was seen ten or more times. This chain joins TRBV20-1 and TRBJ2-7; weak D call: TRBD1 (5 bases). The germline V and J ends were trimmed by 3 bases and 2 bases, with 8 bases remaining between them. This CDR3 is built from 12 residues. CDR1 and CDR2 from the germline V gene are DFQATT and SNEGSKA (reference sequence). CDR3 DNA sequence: TGCAGTGCTAGCGACAGCACCTACGAGCAGTACTTC. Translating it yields CSASDSTYEQYF.

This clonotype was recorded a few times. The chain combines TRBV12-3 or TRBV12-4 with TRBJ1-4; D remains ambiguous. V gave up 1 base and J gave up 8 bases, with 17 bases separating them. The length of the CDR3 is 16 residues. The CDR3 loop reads CASSLGLGGLSEKLFF. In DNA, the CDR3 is TGTGCCAGCAGTTTAGGACTAGGCGGATTAAGCGAAAAACTGTTTTTT.

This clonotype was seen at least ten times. The CDR3 protein is CASSYGGFGESYNSPLHF. CDR3 nucleotide sequence: TGTGCCAGCAGTTACGGCGGCTTTGGGGAGTCCTATAATTCACCCCTCCACTTT. The rearrangement uses TRBV6-5 and TRBJ1-6; D is uncertain. V was clipped by 2 bases and J by 1 base, with 15 bases between them. From germline, CDR1 is MNHEY and CDR2 SVGAGI. The CDR3 extends over 18 amino acids.